These 4 T cell receptor beta chains were sequenced from one sample in a study of ipilimumab plus nivolumab after autologous stem cell transplantation. Only in-frame clones appear in the TCRdb table, and some are missing; sequencing was by immunoSEQ multiplex PCR. The sample lists about 5,900 clones, around 91% occurring once. The sample was PBMCs, taken in a trial of ipilimumab plus nivolumab as post-transplant consolidation. The receptors shown here come from a female donor with multiple myeloma.

The J gene is TRBJ2-3, the V gene TRBV28; unclear D gene. The germline V gene has CDR1 MDHEN and CDR2 SYDVKM. The CDR3 length is 12 residues. Trimming removed 6 bases at V and 5 bases at J, with 9 bases between. Here the CDR3 reads CASSTEVDTQYF. In DNA, the CDR3 is TGTGCCAGCAGCACTGAGGTAGATACGCAGTATTTT. Full variable domain (outside the CDR3, taken from reference TRBV28 and TRBJ2-3): DVKVTQSSRYLVKRTGEKVFLECVQDMDHENMFWYRQDPGLGLRLIYFSYDVKMKEKGDIPEGYSVSREKKERFSLILESASTNQTSMYLCASSTEVDTQYFGPGTRLTVL.

The chain couples TRBV6-5 to TRBJ1-2; D is perhaps TRBD1 (6 bases). CDR3 length: 13 amino acids. Between the trimmed V and J ends, which lost 5 bases and 8 bases, there was a span of 15 bases. Germline CDR1 is MNHEY and CDR2 is SVGAGI. In nucleotides, the CDR3 is TGTGCCAGCAGTACGGGGGGGCTATTCGGCTACACCTTC. Translated: CASSTGGLFGYTF.

The chain uses TRBV6-1 and TRBJ1-5; D remains unclear. The CDR3 runs 15 residues. CDR1 and CDR2 (germline): MNHNS, SASEGT. The V end lost 0 bases, the J end lost 5 bases, and 11 bases lay between the germline ends. CDR3 DNA sequence: TGTGCCAGCAGTGAAGCCCTAGGGATGGATCAGCCCCAGCATTTT. Protein: CASSEALGMDQPQHF.

The chain uses TRBV4-3 and TRBJ2-7; D not resolved. Germline-derived CDR1 and CDR2 are LGHNA and YSLEER. This CDR3 contains 18 residues. V dropped 1 base and J dropped 2 bases, with 21 bases sitting between them. For the CDR3, the DNA is TGCGCCAGCAGCCAAGTCTACGACCGGCGCCTACCCGCCTACGAGCAGTACTTC. The encoded protein is CASSQVYDRRLPAYEQYF.